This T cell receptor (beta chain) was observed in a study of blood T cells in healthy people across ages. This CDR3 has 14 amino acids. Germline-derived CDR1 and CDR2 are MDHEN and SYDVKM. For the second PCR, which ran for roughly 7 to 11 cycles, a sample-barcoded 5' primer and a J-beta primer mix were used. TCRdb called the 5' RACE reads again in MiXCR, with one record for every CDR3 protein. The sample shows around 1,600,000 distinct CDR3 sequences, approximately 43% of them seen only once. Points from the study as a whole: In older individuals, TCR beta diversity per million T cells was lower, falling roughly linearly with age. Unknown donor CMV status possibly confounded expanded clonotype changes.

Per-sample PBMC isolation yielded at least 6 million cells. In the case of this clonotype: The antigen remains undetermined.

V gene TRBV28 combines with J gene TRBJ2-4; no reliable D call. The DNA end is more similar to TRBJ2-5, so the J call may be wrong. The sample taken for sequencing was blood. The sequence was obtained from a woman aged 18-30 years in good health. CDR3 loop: CASNLRPNGETQYF. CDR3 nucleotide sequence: TGTGCCAGCAACCTCCGACCAAATGGAGAGACCCAGTACTTC.